This T cell receptor beta chain was retrieved from a study of cytomegalovirus exposure and HLA in healthy donors. For the study at large: A previous analysis identified around 120 million unique TCR beta sequences derived from roughly 190 million T cells. Findings and limits, study-wide: Sequencing likely caused a cluster of highly shared sequence variants. Reportedly, diagnosis of cytomegalovirus status by the classifier showed high specificity and sensitivity.

Vbeta (60) and Jbeta (13) primers were used in the PCR. Assay used: immunoSEQ multiplex PCR; TCRdb lists only in-frame clones, some missing. The sample holds more than 85,000 clones, about three quarters seen once. In its sample, this clone was seen a few times. Its antigen remains unidentified. The sequence was collected from a male donor in good health and CMV-seropositive. Sequencing used PBMCs.

Here the CDR3 reads CASSIGTAIEKLFF. The CDR3, as DNA: TGTGCCAGTAGTATAGGGACTGCGATAGAAAAACTGTTTTTT. V is TRBV19 and J is TRBJ1-4; D unclear. V was clipped by 1 base and J by 8 bases, with 11 bases between them. CDR1 is LNHDA, CDR2 SQIVND, per germline (reference sequence). This CDR3 contains 14 residues.